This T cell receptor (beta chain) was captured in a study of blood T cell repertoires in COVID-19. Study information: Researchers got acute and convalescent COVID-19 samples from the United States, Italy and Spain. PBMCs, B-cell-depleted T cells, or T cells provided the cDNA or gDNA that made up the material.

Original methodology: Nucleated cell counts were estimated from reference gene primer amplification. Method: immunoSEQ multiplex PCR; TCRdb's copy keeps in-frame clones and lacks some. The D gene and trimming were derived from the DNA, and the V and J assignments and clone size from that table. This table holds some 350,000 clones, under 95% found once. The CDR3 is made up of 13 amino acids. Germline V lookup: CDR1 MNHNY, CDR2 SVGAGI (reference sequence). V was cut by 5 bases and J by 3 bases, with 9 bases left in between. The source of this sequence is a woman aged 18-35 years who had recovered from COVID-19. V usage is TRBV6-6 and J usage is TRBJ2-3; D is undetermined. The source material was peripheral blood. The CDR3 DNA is TGTGCCAGCAGTGCCATCAGAACAGATACGCAGTATTTT. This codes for CASSAIRTDTQYF.